The 12 T cell receptor beta chains below were found in one sample sequenced in a study of beta chain features in type 1 diabetes. Study conclusions and caveats: People with Type 1 diabetes carried modestly yet significantly shorter TCRB CDR3s in all four CD4+ subsets.

Their target antigens are unknown. Expressed TCRB transcripts got sequenced, as all isolated RNA was reverse transcribed. Generated by immunoSEQ multiplex PCR, the TCRdb table keeps only in-frame clones and is missing some. The sample records 680,000 or so clones, around 15% being singletons. The source material was naive CD4+ T cells from blood. These receptors all come from a man aged 18 to 30 with type 1 diabetes.

In this sample, this clone turned up a few times. J is TRBJ2-5 and V is TRBV2, with D unresolved. The germline V and J ends were trimmed by 4 bases and 12 bases, with 12 bases remaining between them. Germline V CDR1 and CDR2: SNHLY, FYNNEI. This CDR3 has 11 residues. The CDR3 DNA reads TGTGCCAGCAGTGGTTGGCTAACAGAGTACTTC. Its protein product is CASSGWLTEYF. The full variable domain, its missing parts supplied by reference TRBV2 and TRBJ2-5, is EPEVTQTPSHQVTQMGQEVILRCVPISNHLYFYWYRQILGQKVEFLVSFYNNEISEKSEIFDDQFSVERPDGSNFTLKIRSTKLEDSAMYFCASSGWLTEYFGPGTRLLVL.

Comment on this clone: The sample contains more than one DNA sequence encoding this CDR3. V and J are TRBV18 and TRBJ1-5, with 7 bases identical to TRBD1. There are 14 residues in the CDR3. The junction had 1 base not matched to a gene; V was cut back by 3 bases and J by 2 bases. CDR1 and CDR2 (germline): KGHSH, LQKENI. This chain's CDR3 is CASSPGQGNQPQHF. The CDR3 DNA follows: TGTGCCAGCTCACCTGGACAGGGCAATCAGCCCCAGCATTTT.

This clone was recorded once. The rearrangement uses TRBV18 and TRBJ2-7; D call uncertain. Germline V lookup: CDR1 KGHSH, CDR2 LQKENI. The CDR3 is 15 residues long. Trimming removed 0 bases at V and 6 bases at J, with 15 bases between. The CDR3: CASSPPMTRKGEQYF. In nucleotides, the CDR3 is TGTGCCAGCTCACCACCGATGACACGGAAGGGCGAGCAGTACTTC.

This clone was seen only a few times. This chain joins TRBV5-1 and TRBJ2-7; no reliable D call. In germline, CDR1 is SGHRS, CDR2 YFSETQ. The CDR3 extends over 12 amino acids. V shed 4 bases and J shed 3 bases, with 8 bases lying between them. The CDR3 here is CASSADNYEQYF. The CDR3 bases are TGCGCCAGCAGCGCCGACAACTACGAGCAGTACTTC.

This clone showed up just a few times. This specimen includes other DNA sequences encoding the same CDR3. This chain joins TRBV30 and TRBJ1-3; 7 nucleotides agree with TRBD1. The CDR3 has 14 amino acids. Trimming removed 3 bases from V and 2 bases from J; junction bases left unmatched: 4. Germline CDR1 reads GTSNPN; CDR2 reads SVGIG (reference sequence). The CDR3 coding sequence is TGTGCCTGGAGCTCGGGACAGCCTGGAAACACCATATATTTT. This encodes CAWSSGQPGNTIYF. The entire variable domain, with the rest obtained from reference TRBV30 and TRBJ1-3, is as follows: SQTIHQWPATLVQPVGSPLSLECTVEGTSNPNLYWYRQAAGRGLQLLFYSVGIGQISSEVPQNLSASRPQDRQFILSSKKLLLSDSGFYLCAWSSGQPGNTIYFGEGSWLTVV.

The chain recombines TRBV5-4 with TRBJ1-2; D gene unclear. CDR3 length equals 14 residues. The germline gives CDR1 SGHNT, CDR2 YYREEE (reference sequence). With 1 base removed from V and 1 base from J, the gap between germline ends came to 8 bases. CDR3 amino acids: CASSLIRGNYGYTF. The CDR3 region has the DNA TGTGCCAGCAGCTTGATCCGGGGTAACTATGGCTACACCTTC.

J is TRBJ2-1 and V is TRBV2, with D unresolved. The V and J ends lost 6 bases and 0 bases respectively, with 12 bases between them. The CDR3 length is 15 residues. Germline assignment: CDR1 SNHLY and CDR2 FYNNEI. The CDR3 nucleotides read TGTGCCAGCAGAATGACCCAGAGCTCCTACAATGAGCAGTTCTTC. It is translated as CASRMTQSSYNEQFF.

The J gene is TRBJ1-6, the V gene TRBV2; a possible D gene is TRBD1 (6 bases). Germline assignment: CDR1 SNHLY and CDR2 FYNNEI. The CDR3 is 13 amino acids. Trimming stripped 7 bases from V and 6 bases from J, with 10 bases between. This chain's CDR3 is CASNTGFNSPLHF. CDR3 DNA sequence: TGTGCCAGCAATACAGGGTTTAATTCACCCCTCCACTTT.

This sequence joins TRBV19 and TRBJ2-5; tentatively, D is TRBD1 (7 bases). V was shortened by 6 bases and J by 2 bases, with 10 bases between the two germline ends. The CDR3 is 13 residues long. Germline V gene data show CDR1 as LNHDA and CDR2 as SQIVND (reference sequence). In DNA form, the CDR3 reads TGTGCCAGTAGGGCAGGGGGGCAAGAGACCCAGTACTTC. Translating it yields CASRAGGQETQYF.

This clone appeared a few times. This chain joins TRBV29-1 and TRBJ1-4; tentatively, D is TRBD1 (5 bases). There are 13 residues in the CDR3. The germline V gene has CDR1 SQVTM and CDR2 ANQGSEA. V lost 6 bases, J lost 0 bases, and 8 bases lay in between. The CDR3 protein is CSVPGATNEKLFF. The CDR3 coding sequence is TGCAGCGTCCCGGGGGCAACTAATGAAAAACTGTTTTTT.

This clone was counted only a few times. The genes are TRBV2 and TRBJ1-1; D is unclear. Germline assignment: CDR1 SNHLY and CDR2 FYNNEI. The length of the CDR3 is 13 residues. Trimming removed 7 bases from V and 2 bases from J, with 11 bases in between. CDR3 coding DNA: TGTGCCAGCATGTGGCAGACAAACACTGAAGCTTTCTTT. Protein product: CASMWQTNTEAFF.

This clone was seen repeatedly, ten times or more. V usage is TRBV21-1 and J usage is TRBJ2-1; the table's TRBD2 call for D was not verified on the DNA. TRBV21-1 represents a pseudogene. The CDR3 consists of 15 residues. The CDR3 is CASSPGTSGYNEQFF. For the CDR3, the DNA is TGTGCCAGCTCCCCTGGGACTAGCGGGTACAATGAGCAGTTCTTC.